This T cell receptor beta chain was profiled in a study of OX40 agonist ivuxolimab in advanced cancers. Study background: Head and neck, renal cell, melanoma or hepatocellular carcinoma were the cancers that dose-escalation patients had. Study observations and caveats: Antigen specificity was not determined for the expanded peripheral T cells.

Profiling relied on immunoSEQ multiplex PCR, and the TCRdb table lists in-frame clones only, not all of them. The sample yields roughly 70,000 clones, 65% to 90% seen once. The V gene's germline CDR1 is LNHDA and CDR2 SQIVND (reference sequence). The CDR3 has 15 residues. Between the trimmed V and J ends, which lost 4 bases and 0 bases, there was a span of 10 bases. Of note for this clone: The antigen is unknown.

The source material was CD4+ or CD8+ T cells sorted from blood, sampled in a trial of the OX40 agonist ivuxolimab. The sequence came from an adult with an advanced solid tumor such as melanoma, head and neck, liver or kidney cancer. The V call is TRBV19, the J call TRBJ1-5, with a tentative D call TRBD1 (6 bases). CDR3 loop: CASSNGDISNQPQHF. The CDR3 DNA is TGTGCCAGTAGTAACGGGGACATTAGCAATCAGCCCCAGCATTTT.